The clone carrying this T cell receptor (beta chain) was detected a few times. This sample stems from a study of CD8 T cells in ankylosing spondylitis. TCRdb used MiXCR to reprocess the 5' RACE reads, holding one entry per CDR3 protein. The sample contains just over 300,000 distinct CDR3 sequences, less than 25% of which appear only once. Per the germline V gene, CDR1 is SGHTA and CDR2 is FQGNSA. V was cut by 5 bases and J by 8 bases, with 9 bases left in between. CDR3 length: 11 residues. The clonotype was recovered from a female donor with ankylosing spondylitis or in good health (not recorded which). The V and J genes are TRBV7-2 and TRBJ1-1, with unresolved D. Material: blood, either unsorted or a sorted T cell fraction (not recorded which). The CDR3 DNA sequence: TGTGCCAGCAGCCCTAGGGCGGAAGCTTTCTTT. Residues: CASSPRAEAFF.